Presented here are 21 T cell receptor beta chains from one specimen sequenced in a study of blood T cell repertoires in COVID-19. The table came from immunoSEQ multiplex PCR; TCRdb's copy has only in-frame clones and leaves some out. Here the sample spans over 30,000 clones, just over 85% being singletons. Sequencing was carried out using peripheral blood. The receptors here all came from a woman in her 70s with active COVID-19.

The CDR3 sequence: CASQSGRGIEKLFF. The CDR3, as DNA: TGTGCCAGTCAGTCCGGGAGAGGGATAGAAAAACTGTTTTTT. The rearrangement links TRBV28 to TRBJ1-4; D unresolved. The V end was cut by 9 bases, the J end by 8 bases, with 19 bases between. Germline CDR1 MDHEN, CDR2 SYDVKM. This CDR3 has 14 amino acids.

V and J are TRBV6-6 and TRBJ2-1, with a weak D call TRBD1 (6 bases). Germline V lookup: CDR1 MNHNY, CDR2 SVGAGI (reference sequence). Trimming took off 6 bases at V and 9 bases at J, with 21 bases between the two ends. There are 15 residues in the CDR3. CDR3 in DNA: TGTGCCAGCAGGCACTTCACGCACCAGGGGAGTGAGCAGTTCTTC. Translating it yields CASRHFTHQGSEQFF.

V is TRBV24-1 and J is TRBJ2-1; 9 bases are a match to TRBD2. There are 13 residues in the CDR3. Germline CDR1 and CDR2: KGHDR and SFDVKD. The V gene end was trimmed by 7 bases and the J gene end by 5 bases; junction bases not matched to a gene: 2. This CDR3 is CATRRGGDNEQFF. The CDR3 DNA is TGTGCCACCAGGCGGGGGGGGGACAATGAGCAGTTCTTC.

In DNA form, the CDR3 reads TGTGCCAGTAGAGCAGGGCAGAACACTGAAGCTTTCTTT. Translation: CASRAGQNTEAFF. The gene calls are TRBV19 and TRBJ1-1, with D perhaps TRBD1 (5 bases). The CDR3 covers 13 residues. The V gene lost 6 bases and the J gene lost 1 base, with 9 bases spanning the gap. Looked up from germline, CDR1 is LNHDA and CDR2 is SQIVND (reference sequence). The complete variable domain, with remaining parts taken from reference TRBV19 and TRBJ1-1, reads DGGITQSPKYLFRKEGQNVTLSCEQNLNHDAMYWYRQDPGQGLRLIYYSQIVNDFQKGDIAEGYSVSREKKESFPLTVTSAQKNPTAFYLCASRAGQNTEAFFGQGTRLTVV.

The genes are TRBV15 and TRBJ1-5; no definite D call. Trimming took off 0 bases at V and 6 bases at J, with 3 bases between the two ends. Germline V gives CDR1 LNHNV, CDR2 YYDKDF (reference sequence). This CDR3 contains 12 residues. The CDR3 region is CATSRDSQPQHF. CDR3 in DNA: TGTGCCACCAGCAGAGACAGTCAGCCCCAGCATTTT.

The rearrangement uses TRBV6-1 and TRBJ1-2; 7 positions match TRBD1. Losses at the gene ends were 1 base for V and 9 bases for J; bases not matched to a gene: 14. CDR1 and CDR2 (germline): MNHNS, SASEGT. CDR3 length: 16 residues. CDR3 nucleotides: TGTGCCAGCAGTGAAGAAGGTGGGGGACAGAGCGCCCGCTACACCTTC. It yields the protein CASSEEGGGQSARYTF.

The chain has TRBV9 and TRBJ1-6; D unclear. Germline V gives CDR1 SGDLS, CDR2 YYNGEE. The V end lost 0 bases, the J end lost 6 bases, and 13 bases lay between the germline ends. This CDR3 has 16 residues. CDR3 amino acids: CASSVGGNWANSPLHF. The CDR3 DNA sequence: TGTGCCAGCAGCGTAGGTGGAAATTGGGCTAATTCACCCCTCCACTTT.

V is TRBV7-6 and J is TRBJ2-5; D is ambiguous. Germline CDR1 SGHVS, CDR2 FNYEAQ. The germline V and J ends were trimmed by 3 bases and 5 bases, with 13 bases remaining between them. This CDR3 is built from 14 residues. The CDR3 sequence: CASSLSGFGETQYF. The CDR3 DNA reads as TGTGCCAGCAGCTTGTCCGGGTTCGGGGAGACCCAGTACTTC.

CDR3 DNA: TGTGCCAGTAACAGGGTTATGAACACTGAAGCTTTCTTT. Its protein is CASNRVMNTEAFF. The chain has TRBV12-3 or TRBV12-4 and TRBJ1-1; the D gene is possibly TRBD1 (6 bases). The CDR3 is 13 amino acids. V was cut by 9 bases and J by 0 bases, with 11 bases left in between.

The V gene is TRBV5-1, the J gene TRBJ2-1; tentatively, D is TRBD1 (6 bases). CDR3 length: 13 residues. The V gene lost 4 bases and the J gene lost 3 bases, with 8 bases spanning the gap. Per the germline V gene, CDR1 is SGHRS and CDR2 is YFSETQ. CDR3 DNA sequence: TGCGCCAGCAGCATGGACAGCTACAATGAGCAGTTCTTC. Translating gives CASSMDSYNEQFF. Combining the CDR3 with reference TRBV5-1 and TRBJ2-1 gives the whole variable domain KAGVTQTPRYLIKTRGQQVTLSCSPISGHRSVSWYQQTPGQGLQFLFEYFSETQRNKGNFPGRFSGRQFSNSRSEMNVSTLELGDSALYLCASSMDSYNEQFFGPGTRLTVL.

The V gene is TRBV2, the J gene TRBJ1-2, with TRBD1 matching 7 bases. This CDR3 comprises 15 residues. Looked up from germline, CDR1 is SNHLY and CDR2 is FYNNEI. Unmatched junction bases numbered 9, after V lost 7 bases and J lost 1 base. The chain's CDR3 is CASTPTGYYNYGYTF. CDR3 nucleotide sequence: TGTGCCAGCACCCCGACAGGGTACTATAACTATGGCTACACCTTC. The variable domain in full, completed from reference TRBV2 and TRBJ1-2, reads EPEVTQTPSHQVTQMGQEVILRCVPISNHLYFYWYRQILGQKVEFLVSFYNNEISEKSEIFDDQFSVERPDGSNFTLKIRSTKLEDSAMYFCASTPTGYYNYGYTFGSGTRLTVV.

The V and J genes are TRBV10-3 and TRBJ2-7; 10 bases are shared with TRBD1. This CDR3 is built from 13 residues. CDR1 and CDR2 (germline): ENHRY, SYGVKD. J was trimmed by 2 bases and V by 6 bases; bases with no gene match: 1. CDR3 nucleotide sequence: TGTGCCATCAGCGGACAGGGGGCCTACGAGCAGTACTTC. Amino acids: CAISGQGAYEQYF.

This clone was recorded only once. The J gene is TRBJ2-3, the V gene TRBV28; no clear D. Deletions cut 4 bases from V and 4 bases from J, with 6 bases between. CDR1 and CDR2 (germline): MDHEN, SYDVKM. This CDR3 has 12 residues. This CDR3 is CASSSNSDTQYF. The DNA of the CDR3 is TGTGCCAGCAGTTCCAACTCAGATACGCAGTATTTT.

Points on this clone: Different DNA sequences within this sample yield the same CDR3. The V and J genes are TRBV7-2 and TRBJ2-7; TRBD2 matches at 14 bases. CDR1 is SGHTA and CDR2 is FQGNSA in the germline V gene. V dropped 0 bases and J dropped 4; count of bases not matched to a gene: 2. The CDR3 runs 16 residues. CDR3 sequence: CASSLAGTSGGYEQYF. CDR3 DNA: TGTGCCAGCAGCTTAGCAGGGACTAGCGGGGGATACGAGCAGTACTTC.

This chain links TRBV29-1 with TRBJ1-1; TRBD1 aligns across 8 bases. The CDR3 has 12 amino acids. With V trimmed by 6 bases and J by 1 base, 1 base remained unmatched. The germline CDR1 and CDR2 sequences are SQVTM and ANQGSEA. The CDR3 loop is CSVGQGNTEAFF. For the CDR3, the DNA is TGCAGCGTCGGACAGGGGAACACTGAAGCTTTCTTT.

This rearrangement joins TRBV19 to TRBJ2-2; 11 bases line up with TRBD2. The CDR3 totals 15 residues. CDR1 LNHDA and CDR2 SQIVND come from the germline V gene (reference sequence). The ends lost 5 bases at V and 3 bases at J; junction bases unmatched: 2. The CDR3 sequence: CASSVSGGDTGELFF. The CDR3 coding sequence is TGTGCCAGTAGTGTTAGCGGGGGGGACACCGGGGAGCTGTTTTTT.

The rearrangement uses TRBV19 and TRBJ1-4; D possibly corresponds to TRBD1 (5 bases). Germline V gene sequence: CDR1 LNHDA, CDR2 SQIVND (reference sequence). CDR3 length equals 15 residues. The germline V and J ends were trimmed by 5 bases and 4 bases, with 14 bases remaining between them. The CDR3 region is CASSPTTVHNEKLFF. The CDR3 coding sequence is TGTGCCAGTAGTCCGACGACAGTCCATAATGAAAAACTGTTTTTT.

The chain joins TRBV3-1 (or the pseudogene TRBV3-2) to TRBJ2-1, with 13 bases lining up with TRBD2. Germline trimming cut 3 bases from V and 2 bases from J; bases unmatched to any gene: 1. Germline CDR1 reads LGHDT; CDR2 reads YNNKEL (reference sequence). The length of the CDR3 is 16 residues. The CDR3 loop reads CASSHTSGGAYNEQFF. In nucleotides, the CDR3 is TGTGCCAGCAGCCATACTAGCGGGGGGGCCTACAATGAGCAGTTCTTC.

This rearrangement joins TRBV28 to TRBJ1-6; D is undetermined. This CDR3 comprises 12 residues. Germline CDR1 and CDR2: MDHEN and SYDVKM. V was trimmed by 3 bases and J by 7 bases, leaving 4 bases between them. In DNA form, the CDR3 reads TGTGCCAGCAGTTTTCAGAATTCACCCCTCCACTTT. It yields the protein CASSFQNSPLHF.

The chain is built from TRBV6-2 or TRBV6-3 and TRBJ2-7; no clear D. The germline CDR1 and CDR2 sequences are MNHEY and SVGEGT. The CDR3 contains 15 residues. Trimming cost V 2 bases and J 4 bases, with 15 bases left between them. The DNA of the CDR3 is TGTGCCAGCAGTTACGACTCCAGTTCAGATTACGAGCAGTACTTC. It is translated as CASSYDSSSDYEQYF.

This chain joins TRBV5-6 and TRBJ1-3; 8 nucleotides align to TRBD1. The V gene end was trimmed by 4 bases and the J gene end by 3 bases; junction bases not matched to a gene: 3. This CDR3 is 14 amino acids long. The V gene's germline CDR1 is SGHDT and CDR2 YYEEEE. For the CDR3, the DNA is TGTGCCAGCAGCCTGGACAGGGTTGGAAACACCATATATTTT. This translates into CASSLDRVGNTIYF.